This entry is about one T cell receptor beta chain. Its specificity is not known. This CDR3 is 15 amino acids long. The J segment lost 8 bases and the V segment lost 2 bases, leaving 7 bases of the junction unmatched. Germline-derived CDR1 and CDR2 are MNHEY and SVGAGI. This specimen comes from a study of CD8+ T cells in alopecia areata. Across the study: Tofacitinib continued for 6 to 18 months and was then withheld for 6 months.

The sequencing template was cDNA reverse transcribed from extracted RNA. Clones were sequenced by immunoSEQ multiplex PCR, and TCRdb holds only the in-frame ones, with some missing. The sample holds under 150,000 clones, approximately 80% seen once. General observations from the study: Expanded CD8+ clones among the top 100, and scalp clonality, were significantly decreased by tofacitinib.

The treatment denotes: oral pan-JAK inhibitor, 5-10 mg twice daily. V is TRBV6-5 and J is TRBJ2-1; 9 bases align to TRBD2. The input for sequencing was CD8+ T cells sorted from blood, taken at week 4, from a patient treated with tofacitinib. The TCR was taken from a human donor with alopecia areata. In DNA, the CDR3 is TGTGCCAGCAGTTACATGGCTAGCGGGGCTGATGAGCAGTTCTTC. Translated, it gives CASSYMASGADEQFF.